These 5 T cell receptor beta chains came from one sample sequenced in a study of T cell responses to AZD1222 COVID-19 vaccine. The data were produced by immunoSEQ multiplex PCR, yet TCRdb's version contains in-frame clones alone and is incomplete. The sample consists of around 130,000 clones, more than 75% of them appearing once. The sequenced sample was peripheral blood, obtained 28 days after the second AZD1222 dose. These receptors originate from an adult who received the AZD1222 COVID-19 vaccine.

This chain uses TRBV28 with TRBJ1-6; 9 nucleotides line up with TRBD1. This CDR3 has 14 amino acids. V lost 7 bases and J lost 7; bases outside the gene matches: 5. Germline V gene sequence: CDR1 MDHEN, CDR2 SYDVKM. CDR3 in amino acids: CASTKDRGNSPLHF. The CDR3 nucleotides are TGTGCCAGCACAAAAGACAGGGGGAATTCACCCCTCCACTTT.

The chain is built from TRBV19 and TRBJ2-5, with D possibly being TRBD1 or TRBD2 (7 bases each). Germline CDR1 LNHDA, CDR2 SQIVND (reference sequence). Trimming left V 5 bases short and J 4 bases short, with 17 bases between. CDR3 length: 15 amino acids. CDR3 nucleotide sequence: TGTGCCAGTAGTGAGCAGGGGGGGACTCCAGAGACCCAGTACTTC. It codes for CASSEQGGTPETQYF.

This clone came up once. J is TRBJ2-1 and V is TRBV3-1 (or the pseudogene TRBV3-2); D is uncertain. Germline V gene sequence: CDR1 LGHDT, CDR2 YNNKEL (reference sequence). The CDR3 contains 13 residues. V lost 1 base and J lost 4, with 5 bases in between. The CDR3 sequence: CASSQGPYNEQFF. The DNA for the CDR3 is TGTGCCAGCAGCCAAGGGCCATACAATGAGCAGTTCTTC.

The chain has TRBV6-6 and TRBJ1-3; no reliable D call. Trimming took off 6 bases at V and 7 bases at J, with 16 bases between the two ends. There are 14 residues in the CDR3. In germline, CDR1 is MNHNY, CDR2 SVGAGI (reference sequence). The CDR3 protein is CASSQDTLGNTIYF. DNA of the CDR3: TGTGCCAGCAGCCAAGACACTCTTGGGAACACCATATATTTT.

The CDR3 spells CASSGDRQNYGYTF. For the CDR3, the DNA is TGTGCCAGCAGTGGGGACCGGCAAAACTATGGCTACACCTTC. V usage is TRBV2 and J usage is TRBJ1-2, with D possibly being TRBD1 (5 bases). Per germline, CDR1 SNHLY and CDR2 FYNNEI. The CDR3 sequence is 14 residues long. Trimming shortened V by 4 bases and J by 2 bases, and 11 bases separated the two germline ends.